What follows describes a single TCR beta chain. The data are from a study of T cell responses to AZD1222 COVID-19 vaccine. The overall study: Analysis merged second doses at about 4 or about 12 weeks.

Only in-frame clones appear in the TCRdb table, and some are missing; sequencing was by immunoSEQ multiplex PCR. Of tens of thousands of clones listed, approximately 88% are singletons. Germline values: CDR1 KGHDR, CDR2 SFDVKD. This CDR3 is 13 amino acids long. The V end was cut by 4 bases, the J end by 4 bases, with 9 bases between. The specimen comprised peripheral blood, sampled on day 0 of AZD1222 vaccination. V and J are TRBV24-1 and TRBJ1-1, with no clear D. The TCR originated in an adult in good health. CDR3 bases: TGTGCCACCAGTGACGCGTTAGTCACTGAAGCTTTCTTT. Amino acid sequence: CATSDALVTEAFF.